The 22 T cell receptor beta chains in this list originate from one sample, sequenced in a study of T cells in Graves' hyperthyroidism and ophthalmopathy. Amplification targeted TCR beta CDR3 regions from RNA transcripts. An initial round of RT-PCR targeting the TCR CDR3 relied on the HTBI primer set. TCRdb called the multiplex PCR reads again in MiXCR, with one record for every CDR3 protein. This sample carries about 840,000 distinct CDR3 sequences, roughly 40% of them seen once, and the ten largest clones take approximately 8.7%. Sequencing input: blood. These receptors originate from a man aged 18 to 29 with Graves' hyperthyroidism.

The sample holds one count of this clonotype. The rearrangement links TRBV5-4 to TRBJ2-2; D call uncertain. The length of the CDR3 is 17 residues. Germline values: CDR1 SGHNT, CDR2 YYREEE (reference sequence). Trimming pared 1 base from V and 0 bases from J, leaving 13 bases between. The CDR3 region has the DNA TGTGCCAGCAGCTTGTACCCCAGCACGTCGAACACCGGGGAGCTGTTTTTT. This translates into CASSLYPSTSNTGELFF.

The rearrangement uses TRBV7-9 and TRBJ1-1; 8 nucleotides align to TRBD1. The J segment lost 11 bases and the V segment lost 1 base, leaving 9 bases of the junction unmatched. The CDR3 sequence is 14 residues long. CDR1 SEHNR and CDR2 FQNEAQ come from the germline V gene (reference sequence). CDR3 in DNA: TGTGCCAGCAGCTTAGTGAGGACAGGGAGTTTGGCTTTCTTT. Protein product: CASSLVRTGSLAFF.

The V call is TRBV27, the J call TRBJ1-3, with no clear D. This CDR3 comprises 14 residues. V gave up 5 bases and J gave up 0 bases, with 8 bases separating them. The germline CDR1 and CDR2 sequences are MNHEY and SMNVEV (reference sequence). The chain's CDR3 is CASSPVRSGNTIYF. CDR3 in DNA: TGTGCCAGCAGTCCTGTACGCTCTGGAAACACCATATATTTT.

This clonotype was recorded a few times. The chain is built from TRBV14 and TRBJ1-3; unclear D gene. Germline V CDR1 and CDR2: SGHDN, FVKESK. This CDR3 region has 13 residues. Trimming left V 2 bases short and J 2 bases short, with 4 bases between. The CDR3 bases are TGTGCCAGCAGCCAACACCCTGGAAACACCATATATTTT. Amino acid sequence: CASSQHPGNTIYF.

The V and J genes are TRBV19 and TRBJ1-2, with D uncertain. This CDR3 spans 14 amino acids. The ends were cut back, 4 bases at V and 8 bases at J, with 17 bases in the middle. Germline CDR1 is LNHDA and CDR2 is SQIVND (reference sequence). The CDR3 region has the DNA TGTGCCAGTAGTACCCCGGACGGCGCGCGGGGCTACACCTTC. This encodes CASSTPDGARGYTF.

On this clonotype: The CDR3 does not close with the conserved phenylalanine or tryptophan, likely indicating a read error. The V gene is TRBV10-3, the J gene TRBJ1-2; D perhaps matches TRBD1 (6 bases). The germline CDR1 and CDR2 sequences are ENHRY and SYGVKD. The length of the CDR3 is 15 residues. The CDR3 nucleotides read TGTGCCAGCAGTTACGCAGGGGCCGAGGACTATGGCTACACCCTC. This encodes CASSYAGAEDYGYTL.

The chain links TRBV6-6 to TRBJ2-7; either TRBD1 or TRBD2 may fit D (6 bases each). The CDR3 length is 15 residues. V was cut by 5 bases and J by 4 bases, with 18 bases left in between. Germline V gene lookup returns CDR1 MNHNY and CDR2 SVGAGI (reference sequence). The CDR3 nucleotides read TGTGCCAGCAGTACCGAGGTAGGGGGGCAATACGAGCAGTACTTC. Its translation: CASSTEVGGQYEQYF.

The chain carries TRBV7-8 and TRBJ2-5; no clear D gene. The CDR3 totals 16 residues. In germline, CDR1 is SGHVS, CDR2 FQNEAQ. V was trimmed by 5 bases and J by 5 bases, leaving 21 bases between them. The CDR3 sequence: CASSVTYPASAETQYF. CDR3 DNA sequence: TGTGCCAGCAGCGTAACCTACCCCGCGAGCGCGGAGACCCAGTACTTC.

The chain is built from TRBV7-9 and TRBJ1-1; D perhaps matches TRBD1 (6 bases). Trimming left V 5 bases short and J 5 bases short, with 18 bases between. The V gene's germline CDR1 is SEHNR and CDR2 FQNEAQ (reference sequence). The CDR3 contains 15 residues. The CDR3 loop is CASSLAYGGRTEAFF. Here the CDR3 DNA reads TGTGCCAGCAGCCTCGCCTATGGGGGCCGGACTGAAGCTTTCTTT.

The V call is TRBV29-1, the J call TRBJ1-4, with D maybe TRBD1 (6 bases). CDR1 and CDR2 from the germline V gene are SQVTM and ANQGSEA. The CDR3 totals 13 residues. The V end was cut by 8 bases, the J end by 8 bases, with 18 bases between. In nucleotides, the CDR3 is TGCAGCTTGGGAGGTGACAGGACCGAAAAACTGTTTTTT. Amino acid sequence: CSLGGDRTEKLFF.

The V call is TRBV7-9, the J call TRBJ2-7; 7 bases are shared with TRBD2. V was clipped by 5 bases and J by 5 bases; unmatched bases: 9. CDR3 length equals 14 residues. Germline CDR1 is SEHNR and CDR2 is FQNEAQ (reference sequence). CDR3 sequence (DNA): TGTGCCAGCAGCCAGGAGGGAGGGCCCCACGAGCAGTACTTC. This encodes CASSQEGGPHEQYF.

Ten or more counts support this clonotype. The chain has TRBV29-1 and TRBJ2-7; 7 bases align to TRBD2. This CDR3 is 12 amino acids long. J gave up 7 bases and V 1 base, and 4 bases lay outside the gene matches. Germline V gives CDR1 SQVTM, CDR2 ANQGSEA. The CDR3 coding sequence is TGCAGCGTTGAAGCGGGAGGCTTGGAGCAGTACTTC. It codes for CSVEAGGLEQYF.

In its sample, this clonotype was seen a few times. The chain carries TRBV7-8 and TRBJ2-7; D is uncertain. This CDR3 region has 14 residues. Trimming left V 6 bases short and J 3 bases short, with 15 bases between. Germline CDR1 and CDR2: SGHVS and FQNEAQ. The CDR3 sequence is CASSPRPHSYEQYF. For the CDR3, the DNA is TGTGCCAGCAGTCCACGGCCGCACAGCTACGAGCAGTACTTC.

For this clonotype: One end of the junction does not line up with germline, which may come from a read error. CDR3 amino acids: CAISEGGFNQTQHF. DNA for the CDR3: TGTGCCATCAGCGAAGGAGGGTTCAATCAGACCCAGCATTTT. This chain connects TRBV10-3 to TRBJ1-5; D gene unclear. Germline lookup yields CDR1 ENHRY and CDR2 SYGVKD. This CDR3 spans 14 amino acids.

On this clonotype itself: One end of the junction does not line up with germline, which may come from a read error. The chain is built from TRBV12-3 or TRBV12-4 and TRBJ2-7, with D possibly being TRBD1 (5 bases). The CDR3 length is 12 residues. The CDR3 spells CASSFVWGEQSF. CDR3 in DNA: TGTGCCAGCAGTTTTGTTTGGGGCGAGCAGTCCTTC.

The CDR3 nucleotides read TGTGCCAGCAGTTTAGGCTCGGCTAGCGGGAGGGTAGAGACCCAGTACTTC. It specifies CASSLGSASGRVETQYF. The chain employs TRBV12-3 or TRBV12-4 and TRBJ2-5, with 12 bases that match TRBD2. Losses at the gene ends were 1 base for V and 4 bases for J; bases not matched to a gene: 7. The CDR3 is 17 residues long.

This clonotype was seen many times. The chain uses TRBV9 and TRBJ1-2; D may be TRBD1 (6 bases). CDR1 is SGDLS, CDR2 YYNGEE, per germline. This CDR3 region has 13 residues. Between the trimmed V and J ends, which lost 3 bases and 5 bases, there was a span of 11 bases. CDR3 DNA: TGTGCCAGCAGCGCACAGGACAGATATGGCTACACCTTC. As protein: CASSAQDRYGYTF.

This clonotype was counted ten times or more. CDR3 DNA sequence: TGTGCCACCAGCAGAGCGGACAGGGACGGAGATGAAGCTTTCTTT. Protein sequence: CATSRADRDGDEAFF. V and J are TRBV15 and TRBJ1-1, with TRBD1 matching over 8 bases. Per germline, CDR1 LNHNV and CDR2 YYDKDF (reference sequence). V was pared by 1 base and J by 7 bases, with 8 bases of the junction left unmatched. The CDR3 extends over 15 amino acids.

The chain uses TRBV15 and TRBJ2-7; perhaps TRBD2 as D (5 bases). The CDR3 is 16 residues long. Trimming removed 0 bases from V and 5 bases from J, with 17 bases in between. Germline V gives CDR1 LNHNV, CDR2 YYDKDF (reference sequence). In DNA, the CDR3 is TGTGCCACCAGCAGAGATAAGGCGGGCACCCATGACGAGCAGTACTTC. It yields the protein CATSRDKAGTHDEQYF.

This chain links TRBV2 with TRBJ1-6; a weak D match, TRBD1 (5 bases). CDR1 and CDR2 (germline): SNHLY, FYNNEI. The V and J ends lost 1 base and 3 bases respectively, with 7 bases between them. This CDR3 comprises 15 residues. CDR3: CASSEGTRYNSPLHF. The CDR3 nucleotides are TGTGCCAGCAGTGAAGGGACACGCTATAATTCACCCCTCCACTTT.

The V and J genes are TRBV20-1 and TRBJ2-5, with TRBD2 identical over 8 bases. V dropped 2 bases and J dropped 3; count of bases not matched to a gene: 5. CDR1 is DFQATT, CDR2 SNEGSKA, per germline (reference sequence). The CDR3 has 14 amino acids. The CDR3 bases are TGCAGTGCTAGACCTGGGACTAGTAAAGAGACCCAGTACTTC. Its translation: CSARPGTSKETQYF.

This clonotype was seen once. The chain couples TRBV2 to TRBJ1-2; D not certain. In germline, CDR1 is SNHLY, CDR2 FYNNEI. Trimming pared 6 bases from V and 2 bases from J, leaving 13 bases between. This CDR3 region has 14 residues. The chain's CDR3 is CASRADGYNYGYTF. CDR3 nucleotide sequence: TGTGCCAGCAGGGCGGATGGTTACAACTATGGCTACACCTTC.